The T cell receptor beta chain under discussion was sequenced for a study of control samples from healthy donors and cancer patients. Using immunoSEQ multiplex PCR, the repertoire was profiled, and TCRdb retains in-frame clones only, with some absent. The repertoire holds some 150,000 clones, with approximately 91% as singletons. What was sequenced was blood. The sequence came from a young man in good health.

CDR3 sequence (DNA): TGTGCCAGCAGCTGGGCAGGGGGCGATTCACCCCTCCACTTT. This gives the protein CASSWAGGDSPLHF. This chain connects TRBV27 to TRBJ1-6, with TRBD1 identical over 8 bases. Germline V CDR1 and CDR2: MNHEY, SMNVEV (reference sequence). The V gene end was trimmed by 6 bases and the J gene end by 8 bases; junction bases not matched to a gene: 6. This CDR3 has 14 amino acids.